These 27 T cell receptor beta chains originate from one sample sequenced in a study of T cell clonality in common variable immunodeficiency. The protocol was immunoSEQ multiplex PCR, while the TCRdb copy is restricted to in-frame clones and leaves out a portion. This sample comprises around 2,700 clones, none seen once only. Notes on the study in general: Common variable immunodeficiency TCR beta sequences reportedly had fewer deletions and N-nucleotide insertions.

Which antigens these TCRs recognize remains unknown. Sequencing used peripheral blood mononuclear cells. The receptors derive from a human donor with common variable immunodeficiency.

This clone is deemed medium-sized. From the germline J gene comes the end of the CDR3, since the read stops 3 residues before it. The V gene is TRBV20-1, the J gene TRBJ2-1, with 11 nucleotides matching TRBD1. The V and J ends lost 5 bases and 9 bases, in that order; junction bases with no gene match: 6. Germline-derived CDR1 and CDR2 are DFQATT and SNEGSKA (reference sequence). The length of the CDR3 is 13 residues. The DNA read from the CDR3 is TGCAGTGCTCCGAAGGGACAGGGGGGTGAG. Its translation is CSAPKGQGGE. From start to end, the CDR3 is CSAPKGQGGEQFF.

This clone was counted a few times. The germline gene is not matched at one end of the junction; a read error may be the cause. The read comes to an end 3 residues before the CDR3 does, leaving the germline J gene to fill in the end. The chain combines TRBV5-4 with TRBJ2-7; 9 nucleotides match TRBD1. The CDR3 is 16 amino acids. Germline CDR1 reads SGHNT; CDR2 reads YYREEE (reference sequence). The sequenced CDR3 bases are TGTGCCAGCAGCTTGGGGGGGACAGGGAGCTCCAACGAG. As protein: CASSLGGTGSSNE. The entire CDR3 sequence reads CASSLGGTGSSNEQYF.

This clone is classed as medium-sized. The CDR3 goes on 3 residues after the read ends, and that part is filled in from the germline J gene. The V gene is TRBV5-1, the J gene TRBJ2-3; TRBD2 agrees at 8 bases. The J segment lost 5 bases and the V segment lost 0 bases, leaving 8 bases of the junction unmatched. The germline V gene has CDR1 SGHRS and CDR2 YFSETQ. The CDR3 sequence is 16 residues long. CDR3 DNA (partial): TGCGCCAGCAGCTTGGCGGGGGGGGCCGGATTAGATACG. Encoded protein: CASSLAGGAGLDT. The CDR3 as a whole reads CASSLAGGAGLDTQYF.

By frequency in the sample, this clone is medium-sized (0.01 to 0.1%). The DNA ends 3 residues before the CDR3 does, and the rest of the CDR3 is filled in from the germline J gene. This rearrangement joins TRBV2 to TRBJ1-4, with D perhaps matching TRBD1 (6 bases). V was trimmed by 7 bases and J by 8 bases, leaving 17 bases between them. The CDR3 consists of 14 residues. The germline V gene encodes CDR1 SNHLY and CDR2 FYNNEI. CDR3 region: CASNTQGREEKLFF. CDR3 bases read: TGTGCCAGCAACACCCAGGGGAGGGAAGAAAAA.

This clone was counted a few times. The read finishes 3 residues shy of the CDR3 end, and the germline J gene is used to complete it. The gene calls are TRBV7-9 and TRBJ1-2, with D perhaps TRBD1 (6 bases). Per the germline V gene, CDR1 is SEHNR and CDR2 is FQNEAQ (reference sequence). CDR3 length: 15 residues. V was shortened by 5 bases and J by 4 bases, with 17 bases between the two germline ends. The sequenced CDR3 bases are TGTGCCAGCAGCCCACCGACAGGAGGCGGCTATGGC. Translation: CASSPPTGGGYG. The full CDR3 protein is CASSPPTGGGYGYTF.

This clone is medium-sized. The covered CDR3 bases are TGCGCCAGCAGCCTAAAATCCGGGACAGGGGGCTTAGGGACTGAA. The encoded protein is CASSLKSGTGGLGTE. In full, the CDR3 reads CASSLKSGTGGLGTEAFF. The V call is TRBV5-1, the J call TRBJ1-1; 12 nucleotides line up with TRBD1. The read ends 3 residues shy of where the CDR3 ends; the end is completed using the germline J gene. Trimming at V came to 4 bases and at J to 5 bases, leaving 15 bases not matched to a gene. The germline gives CDR1 SGHRS, CDR2 YFSETQ. The CDR3 sequence is 18 residues long.

This clone is medium-sized (0.01 to 0.1%) in the sample. The read ends 3 residues before the CDR3 terminus; that terminus is restored from the germline J gene. The rearrangement links TRBV6-2 or TRBV6-3 to TRBJ1-6, with TRBD1 matching 9 bases. CDR3 length: 16 residues. From germline, CDR1 is MNHEY and CDR2 SVGEGT. The V and J ends lost 2 bases and 7 bases, in that order; junction bases with no gene match: 6. The CDR3 loop reads CASSYPSGTGNSPLHF. The DNA read from the CDR3 is TGTGCCAGCAGTTACCCCAGCGGGACAGGGAATTCACCC.

The CDR3 spells CASSAGAGVTDTQYF. The covered CDR3 bases are TGTGCCAGCAGCGCCGGAGCGGGGGTGACAGATACG. V and J are TRBV2 and TRBJ2-3; 8 bases agree with TRBD2. The CDR3 end lies 3 residues beyond the end of the read and is filled in from the germline J gene. CDR3 length: 15 amino acids. CDR1 SNHLY and CDR2 FYNNEI come from the germline V gene. The trim removed 6 bases at V and 3 bases at J, leaving 8 bases unmatched. Full variable domain (outside the CDR3, taken from reference TRBV2 and TRBJ2-3): EPEVTQTPSHQVTQMGQEVILRCVPISNHLYFYWYRQILGQKVEFLVSFYNNEISEKSEIFDDQFSVERPDGSNFTLKIRSTKLEDSAMYFCASSAGAGVTDTQYFGPGTRLTVL.

Sample share makes this clone medium-sized. The CDR3 end lies 3 residues beyond the end of the read and is filled in from the germline J gene. The rearrangement joins TRBV6-1 to TRBJ1-4; tentatively, D is TRBD1 (5 bases). This CDR3 is 15 amino acids long. Germline CDR1 reads MNHNS; CDR2 reads SASEGT. Between the trimmed V and J ends, which lost 2 bases and 4 bases, there was a span of 11 bases. The sequenced part of the CDR3 DNA is TGTGCCAGCAGTGAACGGGGGACGTTTAATGAAAAA. Translated: CASSERGTFNEK. Given in full, the CDR3 is CASSERGTFNEKLFF.

This clone qualifies as medium-sized. Read coverage stops 3 residues before the CDR3 terminus; the germline J gene supplies the remainder. This sequence joins TRBV7-9 and TRBJ2-7, with a tentative D call TRBD1 (6 bases). V gave up 3 bases and J gave up 0 bases, with 12 bases separating them. Germline V gene sequence: CDR1 SEHNR, CDR2 FQNEAQ (reference sequence). The CDR3 loop spans 15 amino acids. CDR3 DNA, as far as it was read: TGTGCCAGCAGCTTGGACAGCCCTAGCTCCTACGAG. Its protein is CASSLDSPSSYE. The entire CDR3 protein reads CASSLDSPSSYEQYF.

Within the sample, this clone is medium-sized (0.01 to 0.1%). The DNA read from the CDR3 is TGCAGTGCTGGGGGACAGTTCACTGAA. This gives the protein CSAGGQFTE. The complete CDR3 protein is CSAGGQFTEAFF. This chain uses TRBV20-1 with TRBJ1-1, with 7 bases identical to TRBD1. The sequenced fragment ends 3 residues before the CDR3 boundary, so the rest is inferred from the germline J gene. Germline loops: CDR1 DFQATT, CDR2 SNEGSKA (reference sequence). The CDR3 runs to 12 residues. Trimming cost V 5 bases and J 4 bases; bases outside gene matches: 4.

Sample share makes this clone medium-sized. The read is 3 residues too short to cover the CDR3 end, so that end is filled in from the germline J gene. The chain uses TRBV7-9 and TRBJ1-2; TRBD1 matches at 8 bases. The germline V gene has CDR1 SEHNR and CDR2 FQNEAQ (reference sequence). CDR3 length: 15 amino acids. The CDR3 DNA, read in part, is TGTGCCAGCAGCCTGACCCGGACAGGGTTGCTTCGC. It codes for CASSLTRTGLLR. The CDR3, in full, reads CASSLTRTGLLRYTF.

This clone has just a few counts. Read coverage stops 3 residues before the CDR3 terminus; the germline J gene supplies the remainder. V usage is TRBV23-1 and J usage is TRBJ2-7; no firm D call. TRBV23-1 is given ORF status, its function remaining uncertain. Trimming took off 0 bases at V and 5 bases at J, with 14 bases between the two ends. The length of the CDR3 is 15 residues. The part of the CDR3 DNA that was read is TGCGCCAGCAGTCAATCGGGCAGTCTTTCCCACGAG. As protein: CASSQSGSLSHE. Given in full, the CDR3 is CASSQSGSLSHEQYF.

This clone rates as medium-sized. The sequence runs out 3 residues before the end of the CDR3; the remainder is reconstructed from the germline J gene. V gene TRBV19 combines with J gene TRBJ2-1; 7 nucleotides match TRBD1. Trimming removed 2 bases from V and 2 bases from J; junction bases left unmatched: 9. This CDR3 comprises 17 residues. Germline V CDR1 and CDR2: LNHDA, SQIVND (reference sequence). The sequenced part of the CDR3 DNA is TGTGCCAGTAGTATAATGGCGACAGGGAATCCCTACAATGAG. Translated, it gives CASSIMATGNPYNE. The entire CDR3 protein is CASSIMATGNPYNEQFF. Based on the CDR3 plus reference TRBV19 and TRBJ2-1, the full variable domain is DGGITQSPKYLFRKEGQNVTLSCEQNLNHDAMYWYRQDPGQGLRLIYYSQIVNDFQKGDIAEGYSVSREKKESFPLTVTSAQKNPTAFYLCASSIMATGNPYNEQFFGPGTRLTVL.

This clone is medium-sized (0.01 to 0.1%). The CDR3 end falls 3 residues outside the read, so it is completed with the germline J gene. The chain is built from TRBV12-5 and TRBJ1-2; 8 bases agree with TRBD1. Germline assignment: CDR1 LGHNT and CDR2 FRNRAP. V dropped 3 bases and J dropped 6; count of bases not matched to a gene: 6. The CDR3 is made up of 14 amino acids. The CDR3 sequence: CASGFRTGINGYTF. The part of the CDR3 DNA that was read is TGTGCTAGTGGTTTTCGGACAGGGATCAATGGC.

By share, this clone counts as medium-sized (0.01 to 0.1%). The read gets to within 3 residues of the CDR3 end, and the germline J gene fills in the rest. V is TRBV18 and J is TRBJ1-1; D is unclear. Germline assignment: CDR1 KGHSH and CDR2 LQKENI. The V end lost 1 base, the J end lost 3 bases, and 6 bases lay between the germline ends. The CDR3 spans 13 residues. The CDR3 bases that were read are TGTGCCAGCTCACCACAGGACTACACTGAA. Amino acids: CASSPQDYTE. The full CDR3 protein is CASSPQDYTEAFF. The full variable domain, in which reference TRBV18 and TRBJ1-1 provide the parts outside the CDR3, is NAGVMQNPRHLVRRRGQEARLRCSPMKGHSHVYWYRQLPEEGLKFMVYLQKENIIDESGMPKERFSAEFPKEGPSILRIQQVVRGDSAAYFCASSPQDYTEAFFGQGTRLTVV.

This clone was counted ten times or more. With the read ending 3 residues before the CDR3 end, the germline J gene is used to fill in that end. This sequence joins TRBV5-1 and TRBJ2-3; 7 bases fit TRBD2. Germline CDR1 is SGHRS and CDR2 is YFSETQ. This CDR3 comprises 17 residues. Unmatched junction bases numbered 12, after V lost 4 bases and J lost 1 base. The CDR3 DNA, read in part, is TGCGCCAGCAGCCCACAACTAGTGGGGGGGGGCACAGATACG. Translation gives CASSPQLVGGGTDT. The full CDR3 protein reads CASSPQLVGGGTDTQYF.

By share, this clone ranks as medium-sized. Coverage ceases 3 residues before the CDR3 finishes, and the germline J gene fills in the end. The chain combines TRBV7-9 with TRBJ1-1, with D hard to call. The germline gives CDR1 SEHNR, CDR2 FQNEAQ (reference sequence). The CDR3 runs 14 residues. V was shortened by 0 bases and J by 2 bases, with 7 bases between the two germline ends. CDR3 sequence: CASSLAPVNTEAFF. CDR3 DNA, as far as it was read: TGTGCCAGCAGCTTAGCCCCAGTCAACACTGAA.

By sample fraction, this clone is medium-sized. The read terminates 3 residues ahead of where the CDR3 ends, so the germline J gene completes it. The chain joins TRBV2 to TRBJ2-1; 9 positions match TRBD1. Germline lookup yields CDR1 SNHLY and CDR2 FYNNEI. This CDR3 contains 15 residues. V trimming: 6 bases; J trimming: 6 bases; junction bases outside the gene matches: 9. The sequenced CDR3 bases are TGTGCCAGCAGGGGACAGGGTCAATTTTCCAATGAG. It encodes CASRGQGQFSNE. The whole CDR3 protein reads CASRGQGQFSNEQFF.

This clone was detected many times. The read ends 3 residues shy of where the CDR3 ends; the end is completed using the germline J gene. The V gene is TRBV6-1, the J gene TRBJ1-5; 9 nucleotides line up with TRBD1. J gave up 5 bases and V 1 base, and 6 bases lay outside the gene matches. The CDR3 runs 16 residues. Germline V gene lookup returns CDR1 MNHNS and CDR2 SASEGT. CDR3 bases read: TGTGCCAGCAGTGAAGGCGACAGGGGGGCTTATCAGCCC. Translated: CASSEGDRGAYQP. The entire CDR3 protein reads CASSEGDRGAYQPQHF.

In this sample, this clone is medium-sized. Read sequence stops 3 residues before the CDR3 end, and the germline J gene provides the missing end. V gene TRBV11-3 combines with J gene TRBJ2-1; 8 nucleotides align to TRBD2. The J segment lost 5 bases and the V segment lost 5 bases, leaving 5 bases of the junction unmatched. Germline lookup yields CDR1 SGHNT and CDR2 YENEEA. The CDR3 is 14 residues long. The CDR3 sequence: CASSRGGSNNEQFF. The DNA read from the CDR3 is TGTGCCAGCAGCCGGGGGGGCTCGAACAATGAG.

This clone appeared many times. One end of the junction is discordant with germline, which a read error may explain. The read terminates 3 residues ahead of where the CDR3 ends, so the germline J gene completes it. V gene TRBV12-3 or TRBV12-4 combines with J gene TRBJ1-2, with a possible D match to TRBD1 (6 bases). CDR3 length equals 16 residues. CDR3 DNA (partial): TGTGCTAGCAGTCCTACTTGGGGAGGGGGATCGGGCGGC. Protein: CASSPTWGGGSGG. The full CDR3 protein reads CASSPTWGGGSGGYTF.

Comments on this clone: The CDR3 goes on 3 residues after the read ends, and that part is filled in from the germline J gene. J is TRBJ2-7 and V is TRBV5-5; D is possibly TRBD1 (5 bases). The germline V gene has CDR1 SGHKS and CDR2 YYEKEE (reference sequence). This CDR3 is 14 amino acids long. Trimming cost V 2 bases and J 1 base, with 10 bases left between them. CDR3 DNA (partial): TGTGCCAGCAGCTTTGATAGGGGATCCTACGAG. Translated, it gives CASSFDRGSYE. The full CDR3 is CASSFDRGSYEQYF.

Turning to this clone: Coverage ceases 3 residues before the CDR3 finishes, and the germline J gene fills in the end. J is TRBJ2-7 and V is TRBV30; D may be TRBD2 (6 bases). CDR1 is GTSNPN and CDR2 is SVGIG in the germline V gene (reference sequence). Trimming left V 7 bases short and J 5 bases short, with 18 bases between. This CDR3 comprises 13 residues. The CDR3 is CASKLAIGHEQYF. The sequenced part of the CDR3 DNA is TGTGCCTCCAAACTAGCAATCGGCCACGAG.

By proportion, this clone is medium-sized. The CDR3 goes on 3 residues after the read ends, and that part is filled in from the germline J gene. This chain uses TRBV11-2 with TRBJ2-3, with 7 bases lining up with TRBD2. Germline CDR1 SGHAT, CDR2 FQNNGV. This CDR3 is 14 amino acids long. V lost 5 bases to trimming and J lost 6 bases; unmatched junction nucleotides: 8. CDR3 protein: CASSLGLGEDTQYF. The sequenced part of the CDR3 DNA is TGTGCCAGCAGCCTCGGACTAGGAGAGGATACG.

This clone occurred many times. The read terminates 3 residues ahead of where the CDR3 ends, so the germline J gene completes it. J is TRBJ1-1 and V is TRBV3-1 (or the pseudogene TRBV3-2); possible D gene TRBD1, 5 bases. V shed 4 bases and J shed 1 base, with 13 bases lying between them. This CDR3 spans 15 amino acids. The germline V gene encodes CDR1 LGHDT and CDR2 YNNKEL (reference sequence). The CDR3 spells CASSLAGVANTEAFF. Partial CDR3 DNA: TGTGCCAGCAGCCTGGCGGGGGTGGCGAACACTGAA.

Relative to its sample, this clone is medium-sized. The DNA ends 3 residues before the CDR3 does, and the rest of the CDR3 is filled in from the germline J gene. The J gene is TRBJ1-1, the V gene TRBV5-4, with D possibly TRBD1 on 6 matching bases. Germline-derived CDR1 and CDR2 are SGHNT and YYREEE (reference sequence). V lost 3 bases to trimming and J lost 5 bases, with 8 bases between them. The CDR3 sequence is 12 residues long. The CDR3 reads CASSWGQTEAFF. The CDR3 DNA, read in part, is TGTGCCAGCAGCTGGGGACAAACTGAA.